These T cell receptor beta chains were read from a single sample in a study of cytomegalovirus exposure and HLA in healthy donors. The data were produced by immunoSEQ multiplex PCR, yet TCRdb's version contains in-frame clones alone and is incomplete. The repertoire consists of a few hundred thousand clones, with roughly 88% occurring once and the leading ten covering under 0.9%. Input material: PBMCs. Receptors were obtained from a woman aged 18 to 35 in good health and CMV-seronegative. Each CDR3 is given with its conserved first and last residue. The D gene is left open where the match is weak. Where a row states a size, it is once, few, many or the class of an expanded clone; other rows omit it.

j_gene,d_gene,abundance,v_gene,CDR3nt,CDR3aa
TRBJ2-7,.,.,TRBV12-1,TGTGCCAGCAGCAACACATCCACCGAAACCTACGAGCAGTACTTC,CASSNTSTETYEQYF
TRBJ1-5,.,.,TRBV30,TGTGCCTGGACCCCTGGGGGGGGCCTTCAGCCCCAGCATTTT,CAWTPGGGLQPQHF
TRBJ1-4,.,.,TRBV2,TGTGCCAGCACGTGGAGTCCAGAGGGAGGTACTAATGAAAAACTGTTTTTT,CASTWSPEGGTNEKLFF
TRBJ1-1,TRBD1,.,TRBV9,TGTGCCAGCAGCGAGTGGACAGGCGTCCGGAACACTGAAGCTTTCTTT,CASSEWTGVRNTEAFF
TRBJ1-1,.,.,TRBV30,TGTGCCTGGAGTGTAGCAGGATACACTGAAGCTTTCTTT,CAWSVAGYTEAFF
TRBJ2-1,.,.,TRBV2,TGTGCCAGCGGGGGGAACAGACTTTACAATGAGCAGTTCTTC,CASGGNRLYNEQFF
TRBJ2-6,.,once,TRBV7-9,TGTGCCAGCAGGACGGGGGCTGGGGCCAACGTCCTGACTTTC,CASRTGAGANVLTF
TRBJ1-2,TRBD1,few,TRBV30,TGTGCCTGGAGTGCGGGGACAGGGTCCGGCTACACCTTC,CAWSAGTGSGYTF
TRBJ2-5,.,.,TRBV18,TGTGCCAGCTCACCGGCCGAGACCCAGTACTTC,CASSPAETQYF
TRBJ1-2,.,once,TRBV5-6,TGTGCCAGCAGCTTAGGGGCCTTGTATGGCTACACCTTC,CASSLGALYGYTF
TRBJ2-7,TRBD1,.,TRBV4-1,TGCGCCAGCAGCCAACCTGGACAGGGCTACGAGCAGTACTTC,CASSQPGQGYEQYF
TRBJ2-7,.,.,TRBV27,TGTGCCAGCAGTTTAGGGGCCGGCCGCGAGCAGTACTTC,CASSLGAGREQYF
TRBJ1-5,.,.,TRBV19,TGTGCCAGTAGTTCCTCCGGGACACACTTTAATCAGCCCCAGCATTTT,CASSSSGTHFNQPQHF
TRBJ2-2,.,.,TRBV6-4,TGTGCCAGCAGTGCTAACGGGGAAACCGGGGAGCTGTTTTTT,CASSANGETGELFF
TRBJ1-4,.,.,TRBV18,TGTGCCAGCTCACCCCAGGCGATTAATGAAAAACTGTTTTTT,CASSPQAINEKLFF
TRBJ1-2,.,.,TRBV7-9,TGTGCCAGCAGCTCGCAACAGGTTAACTATGGCTACACCTTC,CASSSQQVNYGYTF
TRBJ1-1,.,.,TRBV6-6,TGTGCCAGCAGTTCCCTTTCGGGTATAAACACTGAAGCTTTCTTT,CASSSLSGINTEAFF
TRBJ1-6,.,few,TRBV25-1,TGTGCCATCCGACTGCCGGGAAGCCCTTCACCCCTCCACTTT,CAIRLPGSPSPLHF
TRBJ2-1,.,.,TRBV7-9,TGTGCCAGCAGCTTAGCTGGGACAAGTTACAATGAGCAGTTCTTC,CASSLAGTSYNEQFF
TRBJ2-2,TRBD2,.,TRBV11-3,TGTGCCAGCAGCTTCGGCGGGACTAGCGGGGGGACCACCGGGGAGCTGTTTTTT,CASSFGGTSGGTTGELFF
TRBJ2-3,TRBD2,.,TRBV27,TGTGCCAGCAACTTCCTGAGACTAGCGGGAGGGCTAGGCACAGATACGCAGTATTTT,CASNFLRLAGGLGTDTQYF
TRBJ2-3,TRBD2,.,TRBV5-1,TGCGCCAGCAGCCGGGGACTAGCGGGAAGCACAGATACGCAGTATTTT,CASSRGLAGSTDTQYF
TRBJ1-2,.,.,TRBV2,TGTGCCAGCGGAGGAGGGCCGGGGACGCCCGATCTTAACTATGGCTACACCTTC,CASGGGPGTPDLNYGYTF
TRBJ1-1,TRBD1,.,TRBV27,TGTGCCAGCAGTTTATTCCCGACAGGGACGACTGAAGCTTTCTTT,CASSLFPTGTTEAFF
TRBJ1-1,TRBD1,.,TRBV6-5,TGTGCCAGCAGTTACATGAGCAGGGGGATTGCTGAAGCTTTCTTT,CASSYMSRGIAEAFF
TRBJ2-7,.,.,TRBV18,TGTGCCAGCTCACCAGGGACTTCTTCGTACGAGCAGTACTTC,CASSPGTSSYEQYF
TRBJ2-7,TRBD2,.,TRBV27,TGTGCCAGCAGTCTAGTGGCCGGACTAGCACCCTACGAGCAGTACTTC,CASSLVAGLAPYEQYF
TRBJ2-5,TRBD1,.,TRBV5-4,TGTGCCAGCAGCAGGGGACAGGGGATTCAAGAGACCCAGTACTTC,CASSRGQGIQETQYF